This TCR beta chain was sequenced for a study of monozygotic twins with inflammatory bowel disease. Findings and caveats of the study: Other individuals had fewer clonotypes in common with IBD patients than with healthy twins, especially with disease activity.

For this clonotype: Its antigen is unknown.

The template switching step added UMIs that contained a 6-nucleotide sample barcode. From its re-call of the 5' RACE reads, TCRdb lists each CDR3 protein once, without DNA. Its table lists about 210,000 distinct CDR3 sequences. The sample taken for sequencing was blood. The sequence derives from a human donor with ulcerative colitis or Crohn's disease, or a healthy co-twin of an affected twin (not recorded which).

CDR3 amino acids: CASRGGIYGYTF. The chain couples TRBV6-5 to TRBJ1-2; TCRdb's assignment of TRBD1 cannot be checked, as there is no DNA. The length of the CDR3 is 12 residues. Per germline, CDR1 MNHEY and CDR2 SVGAGI.